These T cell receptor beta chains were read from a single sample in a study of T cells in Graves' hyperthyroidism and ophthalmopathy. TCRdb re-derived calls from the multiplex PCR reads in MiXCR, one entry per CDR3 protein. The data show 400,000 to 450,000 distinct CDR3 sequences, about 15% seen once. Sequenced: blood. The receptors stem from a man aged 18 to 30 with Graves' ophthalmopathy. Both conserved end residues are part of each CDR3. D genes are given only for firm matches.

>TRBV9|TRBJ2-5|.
CASSVSWREETQYF
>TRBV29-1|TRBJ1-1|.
CSVVGRAANTEAFF
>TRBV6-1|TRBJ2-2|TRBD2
CASSRLAGNTGELFF
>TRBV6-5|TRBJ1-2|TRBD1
CASSYETGLNGYTF
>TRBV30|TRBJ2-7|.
CAWSPPAEQYF
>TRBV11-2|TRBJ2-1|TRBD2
CASSLDSPSGSHEQFF
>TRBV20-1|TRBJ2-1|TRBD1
CSARDRVYGNEQFF
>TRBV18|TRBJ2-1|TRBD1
CASSSITGTGNEQFF
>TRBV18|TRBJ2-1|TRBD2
CASSPASGTTFGEQFF
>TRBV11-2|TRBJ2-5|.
CASSLGPKRETQYF
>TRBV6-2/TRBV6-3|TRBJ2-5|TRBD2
CASNRGLASETQYF
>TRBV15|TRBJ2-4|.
CATSRDKAKNIQYF
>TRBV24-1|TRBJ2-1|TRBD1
CATSDAGQGLDNEQFF
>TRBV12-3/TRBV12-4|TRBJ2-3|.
CASPLKDTQYF
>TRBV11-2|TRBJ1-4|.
CASSLGRDHEKLFF
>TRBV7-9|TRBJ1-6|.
CASRDLGGSPLHF
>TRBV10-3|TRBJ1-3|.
CAISDRNSGNTIYF
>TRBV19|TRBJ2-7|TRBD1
CASRKTGGLYEQYF
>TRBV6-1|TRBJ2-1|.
CASTPDGHNEQFF
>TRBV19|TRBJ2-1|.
CASSILGGGGGYNEQFF
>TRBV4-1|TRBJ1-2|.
CASSQGGQTGLNYGYTF
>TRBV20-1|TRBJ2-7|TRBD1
CSARGWTGSYEQYF
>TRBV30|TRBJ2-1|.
CASTRGGAYNEQFF